This passage covers 29 T cell receptor beta chains from one sample sequenced in a study of CD4+ T cells in melanoma (dated by TCRdb to about 2022). The library was made by the immunoSEQ multiplex PCR assay. TCRdb stores this immuneACCESS table with in-frame sequences only. Part of the clones is absent; in the studies checked, under half of the shortfall reflects unresolved V genes, and no reason is known for the rest. The sample records 15,000 or so clones, approximately 63% of which are singletons. The ten largest clonotypes hold about 16% of the sample. The sample comprised cells from a culture (not recorded whether cultured in vitro). The source of these receptors is a human donor with melanoma.

This chain connects TRBV6-1 to TRBJ1-5, with a tentative D call TRBD1 (5 bases). Germline CDR1 MNHNS, CDR2 SASEGT. This CDR3 contains 13 residues. V was clipped by 5 bases and J by 3 bases, with 8 bases between them. CDR3 loop: CASSWGYNQPQHF. CDR3 nucleotides: TGTGCCAGCAGTTGGGGCTACAATCAGCCCCAGCATTTT.

This rearrangement joins TRBV2 to TRBJ2-3, with D possibly TRBD2 on 6 matching bases. CDR1 and CDR2 (germline): SNHLY, FYNNEI. The CDR3 loop spans 16 amino acids. Trimming stripped 5 bases from V and 1 base from J, with 16 bases between. CDR3 nucleotides: TGTGCCAGCAGTCGGGACTCCCCGAGGCGCACAGATACGCAGTATTTT. Its translation: CASSRDSPRRTDTQYF.

The rearrangement uses TRBV7-8 and TRBJ1-1; D uncertain. The ends were cut back, 6 bases at V and 5 bases at J, with 13 bases in the middle. Germline V lookup: CDR1 SGHVS, CDR2 FQNEAQ. This CDR3 is 13 amino acids long. The CDR3, as DNA: TGTGCCAGCAGTAACGAGGTTGGAACTGAAGCTTTCTTT. This encodes CASSNEVGTEAFF.

This chain links TRBV30 with TRBJ2-5; no clear D. Germline V gene data show CDR1 as GTSNPN and CDR2 as SVGIG (reference sequence). V was shortened by 1 base and J by 3 bases, with 12 bases between the two germline ends. The CDR3 runs 14 residues. The CDR3 region is CAWSGRPGEETQYF. The CDR3 coding sequence is TGTGCCTGGAGTGGACGTCCCGGCGAAGAGACCCAGTACTTC.

The chain joins TRBV6-1 to TRBJ2-7; D is perhaps TRBD1 (6 bases). Germline CDR1 MNHNS, CDR2 SASEGT. CDR3 length: 12 residues. The V gene lost 10 bases and the J gene lost 0 bases, with 10 bases spanning the gap. CDR3 amino acids: CAIRGPSYEQYF. Written as DNA, the CDR3 is TGTGCCATCAGGGGCCCCTCCTACGAGCAGTACTTC.

Only a few counts were recorded for this clone. J is TRBJ1-5 and V is TRBV4-2; D might be TRBD1 (5 bases). CDR1 LGHNA and CDR2 YNFKEQ come from the germline V gene. The CDR3 runs 15 residues. V was trimmed by 0 bases and J by 4 bases, leaving 10 bases between them. CDR3 in amino acids: CASSQEGVGNQPQHF. CDR3 nucleotides: TGTGCCAGCAGCCAAGAGGGGGTGGGGAATCAGCCCCAGCATTTT.

The chain is built from TRBV9 and TRBJ1-2, with D unresolved. CDR3 length: 12 residues. Germline V lookup: CDR1 SGDLS, CDR2 YYNGEE. V lost 0 bases and J lost 5, with 5 bases in between. CDR3 coding DNA: TGTGCCAGCAGCGTAGCGGGGTATGGCTACACCTTC. Its protein product is CASSVAGYGYTF. Using reference TRBV9 and TRBJ1-2 for the parts outside the CDR3, the full variable domain is DSGVTQTPKHLITATGQRVTLRCSPRSGDLSVYWYQQSLDQGLQFLIQYYNGEERAKGNILERFSAQQFPDLHSELNLSSLELGDSALYFCASSVAGYGYTFGSGTRLTVV.

The gene calls are TRBV7-2 and TRBJ1-1; 8 bases line up with TRBD1. V shed 4 bases, J shed 5 bases, and the junction held 3 bases outside the gene matches. The CDR3 spans 13 residues. CDR1 is SGHTA and CDR2 is FQGNSA in the germline V gene. For the CDR3, the DNA is TGTGCCAGCAGCTCGGACAGGGTAACTGAAGCTTTCTTT. This translates into CASSSDRVTEAFF.

The chain is built from TRBV18 and TRBJ1-1, with TRBD1 identical over 7 bases. Trimming at V came to 1 base and at J to 5 bases, leaving 7 bases not matched to a gene. The germline V gene has CDR1 KGHSH and CDR2 LQKENI. The CDR3 extends over 15 amino acids. Here the CDR3 reads CASSPRATGETEAFF. The DNA of the CDR3 is TGTGCCAGCTCACCACGTGCAACAGGGGAAACTGAAGCTTTCTTT.

This clone was counted only a few times. The chain links TRBV15 to TRBJ1-6, with D uncertain. Trimming shortened V by 1 base and J by 5 bases, and 6 bases separated the two germline ends. The CDR3 contains 14 residues. CDR1 LNHNV and CDR2 YYDKDF come from the germline V gene (reference sequence). CDR3 loop: CATSRVGDNSPLHF. CDR3 nucleotides: TGTGCCACCAGCAGAGTAGGCGATAATTCACCCCTCCACTTT.

In its sample, this clone ranks as medium-sized. This sequence joins TRBV5-8 and TRBJ1-3; tentative D call: TRBD1 (6 bases). Per the germline V gene, CDR1 is SGHTS and CDR2 is YDEGEE. The CDR3 covers 17 residues. Trimming pared 0 bases from V and 0 bases from J, leaving 13 bases between. In DNA form, the CDR3 reads TGTGCCAGCAGCTTGGCCTTTGTAGGGGGCTCTGGAAACACCATATATTTT. This translates into CASSLAFVGGSGNTIYF. The variable domain in full, with the rest retrieved from reference TRBV5-8 and TRBJ1-3, is EAGVTQSPTHLIKTRGQQATLRCSPISGHTSVYWYQQALGLGLQFLLWYDEGEERNRGNFPPRFSGRQFPNYSSELNVNALELEDSALYLCASSLAFVGGSGNTIYFGEGSWLTVV.

This clone was seen only a few times. V is TRBV5-1 and J is TRBJ2-2; D gene ambiguous. V gave up 4 bases and J gave up 2 bases, with 6 bases separating them. CDR1 SGHRS and CDR2 YFSETQ come from the germline V gene. This CDR3 is built from 13 residues. The CDR3 loop is CASSISNTGELFF. CDR3 bases: TGCGCCAGCAGCATCTCTAACACCGGGGAGCTGTTTTTT.

CDR3 protein: CASSLRNTNQETQYF. CDR3 DNA: TGCGCCAGCAGCCTACGTAATACTAACCAAGAGACCCAGTACTTC. This chain links TRBV5-1 with TRBJ2-5, with unresolved D. CDR3 size: 15 residues. V lost 4 bases to trimming and J lost 0 bases, with 13 bases between them. In germline, CDR1 is SGHRS, CDR2 YFSETQ. The full variable domain, in which reference TRBV5-1 and TRBJ2-5 provide the parts outside the CDR3, is KAGVTQTPRYLIKTRGQQVTLSCSPISGHRSVSWYQQTPGQGLQFLFEYFSETQRNKGNFPGRFSGRQFSNSRSEMNVSTLELGDSALYLCASSLRNTNQETQYFGPGTRLLVL.

V gene TRBV4-2 combines with J gene TRBJ1-3, with TRBD1 as a possible D gene (5 bases). Per the germline V gene, CDR1 is LGHNA and CDR2 is YNFKEQ. V was cut by 5 bases and J by 4 bases, with 12 bases left in between. The CDR3 totals 14 residues. The CDR3 nucleotides read TGTGCCAGCAGCTTATCCGGGGCGGGAAACACCATATATTTT. This translates into CASSLSGAGNTIYF.

The chain uses TRBV4-1 and TRBJ1-4, with unresolved D. The CDR3 consists of 15 residues. The germline V gene encodes CDR1 MGHRA and CDR2 YSYEKL. V was clipped by 0 bases and J by 5 bases, with 10 bases between them. CDR3 in DNA: TGCGCCAGCAGCCAAGACCAGCGACTAAATGAAAAACTGTTTTTT. Translating it yields CASSQDQRLNEKLFF.

V is TRBV18 and J is TRBJ2-3, with no clear D. This CDR3 region has 13 residues. The V and J ends lost 4 bases and 0 bases respectively, with 5 bases between them. Germline CDR1 and CDR2: KGHSH and LQKENI. CDR3 loop: CASSQTSTDTQYF. The DNA of the CDR3 is TGTGCCAGCTCACAGACTAGCACAGATACGCAGTATTTT.

The chain has TRBV9 and TRBJ2-7; D is uncertain. The CDR3 is 14 residues long. Germline V lookup: CDR1 SGDLS, CDR2 YYNGEE. Trimming stripped 0 bases from V and 0 bases from J, with 7 bases between. The CDR3: CASSVAVSSYEQYF. The CDR3 DNA is TGTGCCAGCAGCGTAGCCGTCAGCTCCTACGAGCAGTACTTC.

This clone was seen more than once but under ten times. The rearrangement uses TRBV7-2 and TRBJ2-2, with D possibly being TRBD1 or TRBD2 (5 bases each). V was cut by 8 bases and J by 1 base, with 14 bases left in between. This CDR3 contains 15 residues. The germline gives CDR1 SGHTA, CDR2 FQGNSA. The CDR3 protein is CASSGRNLNTGELFF. DNA of the CDR3: TGTGCCAGCTCGGGACGTAACCTGAACACCGGGGAGCTGTTTTTT.

This chain joins TRBV7-8 and TRBJ2-2; TRBD1 agrees at 8 bases. Germline V gene data show CDR1 as SGHVS and CDR2 as FQNEAQ. The ends lost 1 base at V and 4 bases at J; junction bases unmatched: 5. The CDR3 consists of 16 residues. Here the CDR3 reads CASSLGDRGATGELFF. The CDR3 DNA reads TGTGCCAGCAGCTTAGGAGACAGGGGTGCCACCGGGGAGCTGTTTTTT. Full variable domain (rest looked up from reference TRBV7-8 and TRBJ2-2): GAGVSQSPRYKVAKRGQDVALRCDPISGHVSLFWYQQALGQGPEFLTYFQNEAQLDKSGLPSDRFFAERPEGSVSTLKIQRTQQEDSAVYLCASSLGDRGATGELFFGEGSRLTVL.

The chain is built from TRBV14 and TRBJ2-2, with unresolved D. CDR1 and CDR2 (germline): SGHDN, FVKESK. The CDR3 runs 14 residues. The V and J ends lost 4 bases and 3 bases respectively, with 9 bases between them. The CDR3 spells CASSPRVDTGELFF. The CDR3 DNA reads as TGTGCCAGCAGCCCAAGGGTAGACACCGGGGAGCTGTTTTTT.

This clone was observed a handful of times. The chain employs TRBV7-2 and TRBJ2-2; 8 bases align to TRBD2. CDR1 and CDR2 (germline): SGHTA, FQGNSA. This CDR3 comprises 15 residues. The V gene end was trimmed by 4 bases and the J gene end by 3 bases; junction bases not matched to a gene: 4. The CDR3 is CASSSGTRYTGELFF. The CDR3 region has the DNA TGTGCCAGCAGCTCCGGGACTAGGTACACCGGGGAGCTGTTTTTT.

This rearrangement joins TRBV11-2 to TRBJ2-7; the D gene could be TRBD1 or TRBD2 (7 bases each). The germline V and J ends were trimmed by 2 bases and 7 bases, with 15 bases remaining between them. This CDR3 is 14 amino acids long. Germline CDR1 is SGHAT and CDR2 is FQNNGV. CDR3 region: CASSLFQGGWEQYF. Here the CDR3 DNA reads TGTGCCAGCAGCTTATTTCAGGGGGGGTGGGAGCAGTACTTC.

The chain employs TRBV5-1 and TRBJ1-4; D unclear. Germline lookup yields CDR1 SGHRS and CDR2 YFSETQ. The CDR3 is 15 amino acids. V was cut by 4 bases and J by 4 bases, with 14 bases left in between. CDR3 bases: TGCGCCAGCAGCGTCGATCCGGGAAGTAATGAAAAACTGTTTTTT. It yields the protein CASSVDPGSNEKLFF. The whole variable domain, filled in from reference TRBV5-1 and TRBJ1-4, reads KAGVTQTPRYLIKTRGQQVTLSCSPISGHRSVSWYQQTPGQGLQFLFEYFSETQRNKGNFPGRFSGRQFSNSRSEMNVSTLELGDSALYLCASSVDPGSNEKLFFGSGTQLSVL.

This clone was picked up one time. The chain combines TRBV29-1 with TRBJ2-6, with D maybe TRBD2 (5 bases). With 4 bases removed from V and 0 bases from J, the gap between germline ends came to 10 bases. Germline V gives CDR1 SQVTM, CDR2 ANQGSEA. The CDR3 extends over 15 amino acids. CDR3 protein: CSVVFGNSGANVLTF. Written as DNA, the CDR3 is TGCAGCGTTGTTTTCGGGAACTCTGGGGCCAACGTCCTGACTTTC.

This chain uses TRBV10-1 with TRBJ2-3; D gene unclear. Judging by the DNA end, TRBJ1-5 fits better; the J call may be wrong. The CDR3 extends over 14 amino acids. Germline CDR1 WNHNN, CDR2 SYGVQD (reference sequence). CDR3 sequence reads: CASSVAGATDTQHF. The CDR3 DNA reads as TGCGCCAGCAGTGTAGCGGGAGCCACAGATACGCAGCATTTT.

The chain has TRBV4-2 and TRBJ2-7, with TRBD1 matching over 11 bases. Germline V gene lookup returns CDR1 LGHNA and CDR2 YNFKEQ. V dropped 1 base and J dropped 7; count of bases not matched to a gene: 6. This CDR3 region has 15 residues. The DNA of the CDR3 is TGTGCCAGCAGCCAAGGGACAGGGGGCCCACGAGAGCAGTACTTC. Its protein is CASSQGTGGPREQYF.

The count of this clone is one. V and J are TRBV21-1 and TRBJ2-7; TRBD1 is the table's D call, not checked against the DNA. TRBV21-1 is designated a pseudogene. The CDR3 loop spans 19 amino acids. This CDR3 reads CASSIASGQGILITYEQYF. The CDR3 DNA is TGTGCCAGCAGCATTGCATCGGGACAGGGTATTTTAATAACCTACGAGCAGTACTTC.

The chain is built from TRBV14 and TRBJ1-2, with D perhaps TRBD1 (5 bases). Germline lookup yields CDR1 SGHDN and CDR2 FVKESK. Trimming shortened V by 1 base and J by 2 bases, and 11 bases separated the two germline ends. The CDR3 length is 15 residues. Here the CDR3 reads CASSQGGGANYGYTF. DNA of the CDR3: TGTGCCAGCAGCCAAGGTGGAGGGGCGAACTATGGCTACACCTTC.

There are a few counts of this clone. This chain uses TRBV30 with TRBJ1-4; maybe TRBD1 (6 bases). Germline-derived CDR1 and CDR2 are GTSNPN and SVGIG (reference sequence). This CDR3 has 14 amino acids. Trimming removed 3 bases from V and 7 bases from J, with 15 bases in between. This CDR3 reads CAWSDRQVLEKLFF. The DNA for the CDR3 is TGTGCCTGGAGCGACAGGCAGGTTCTTGAAAAACTGTTTTTT.